This T cell receptor (beta chain) is drawn from a study of CD8+ T cells in alopecia areata. Study summary: The percentage of affected scalp area served as the score of severity for treated patients. Study results and caveats: Scalp samples also yield sequences from resident alphabeta T cells of normal skin. Baseline CD8+ expansion's link to response remains uncertain, as there was one nonresponder. Normal scalp had lower clonality than lesional scalp, with alopecia totalis/universalis lesions showing this most strongly.

Treatment meaning: oral pan-JAK inhibitor, 5-10 mg twice daily. As for this clone: As yet, its antigen is unknown.

V lost 10 bases, J lost 4 bases, and 10 bases stayed unmatched. Germline-derived CDR1 and CDR2 are MNHNS and SASEGT. The CDR3 sequence is 14 residues long. Sequencing used cDNA as its template, made by extracting RNA and reverse transcribing it. Some clones are missing from TCRdb's copy, which holds only in-frame ones; the method was immunoSEQ multiplex PCR. The table includes 150,000 to 200,000 clones, over 55% detected once. The chain carries TRBV6-1 and TRBJ1-5; 7 bases align to TRBD1. Sequences were derived from CD4+ T cells sorted from blood, sampled at week 24, from a patient treated with tofacitinib. The clonotype comes from a human donor with alopecia areata. The CDR3 DNA reads TGTGCCATTACAGGGGTAGGACGGAATCAGCCCCAGCATTTT. This gives the protein CAITGVGRNQPQHF.